One and the same sample provided the 30 T cell receptor beta chains below, sequenced in a study of T-cell reconstitution after alpha-beta-depleted transplantation in children. Preparation of the TCRbeta library used unique molecular identifiers. One entry per CDR3 protein, called by TCRdb with MiXCR from the PCR reads. Among approximately 400,000 distinct CDR3 sequences, approximately 11% were seen once, and the ten largest hold roughly 5.5%. Sequenced material: PBMCs from the stem cell graft donor, taken from the stem cell graft. The receptors were gathered from a human donor who donated a stem cell graft to a child with acute myeloid leukemia.

The chain employs TRBV20-1 and TRBJ2-1; D gene ambiguous. The CDR3 is 12 residues long. Trimming left V 6 bases short and J 7 bases short, with 13 bases between. Germline loops: CDR1 DFQATT, CDR2 SNEGSKA (reference sequence). The CDR3 loop reads CSARTPQNEQFF. CDR3 in DNA: TGCAGTGCCCGGACGCCCCAAAATGAGCAGTTCTTC.

This clonotype came up a few times. The J gene is TRBJ2-4, the V gene TRBV5-1; perhaps TRBD1 as D (5 bases). CDR1 and CDR2 from the germline V gene are SGHRS and YFSETQ. Trimming stripped 4 bases from V and 15 bases from J, with 20 bases between. CDR3 length: 13 residues. The CDR3 protein is CASSLDGDSRLYF. The CDR3 DNA is TGCGCCAGCAGCCTCGACGGAGACAGTAGATTGTACTTC. Full variable domain (rest looked up from reference TRBV5-1 and TRBJ2-4): KAGVTQTPRYLIKTRGQQVTLSCSPISGHRSVSWYQQTPGQGLQFLFEYFSETQRNKGNFPGRFSGRQFSNSRSEMNVSTLELGDSALYLCASSLDGDSRLYFGAGTRLSVL.

This clonotype has at least ten counts. The gene calls are TRBV29-1 and TRBJ1-1; D is unresolved. V lost 5 bases and J lost 1, with 11 bases in between. The CDR3 spans 13 residues. Germline loops: CDR1 SQVTM, CDR2 ANQGSEA. CDR3 bases: TGCAGCGTTTCGGGTTTTCGGAACACTGAAGCTTTCTTT. Translating gives CSVSGFRNTEAFF.

This clonotype was observed a handful of times. This rearrangement joins TRBV6-2 or TRBV6-3 to TRBJ2-3, with 9 bases lining up with TRBD2. CDR1 and CDR2 from the germline V gene are MNHEY and SVGEGT. The CDR3 runs to 13 residues. V shed 5 bases and J 10 bases; nucleotides not matched to a gene: 7. The CDR3 here is CASSGQRLAAQYF. As DNA, the CDR3 is TGTGCCAGCAGTGGGCAGAGACTAGCGGCGCAGTATTTT.

This clonotype has only a few counts. V usage is TRBV12-3 or TRBV12-4 and J usage is TRBJ2-1; D might be TRBD2 (5 bases). V was trimmed by 5 bases and J by 2 bases, leaving 19 bases between them. The CDR3 runs to 17 residues. The chain's CDR3 is CASSAGERRRPYNEQFF. DNA of the CDR3: TGTGCCAGCAGTGCCGGGGAGAGGAGACGGCCCTACAATGAGCAGTTCTTC.

The chain carries TRBV10-3 and TRBJ2-3, with 11 bases lining up with TRBD2. CDR1 is ENHRY, CDR2 SYGVKD, per germline. V lost 6 bases and J lost 2; bases outside the gene matches: 4. CDR3 length equals 15 residues. The CDR3 here is CAIRLTSGTTDTQYF. In DNA, the CDR3 is TGTGCCATCAGGCTGACTAGCGGGACCACAGATACGCAGTATTTT.

The CDR3 nucleotides are TGTGCCAGCAGCCAGGACAGGGTGGCCAAAAACATTCAGTACTTC. Amino acids: CASSQDRVAKNIQYF. V usage is TRBV12-3 or TRBV12-4 and J usage is TRBJ2-4, with 8 bases identical to TRBD1. The CDR3 runs to 15 residues. Unmatched junction bases numbered 5, after V lost 6 bases and J lost 1 base.

The J gene is TRBJ2-7, the V gene TRBV5-1, with 8 bases matching TRBD2. This CDR3 is 16 amino acids long. Germline V gene sequence: CDR1 SGHRS, CDR2 YFSETQ. V lost 0 bases to trimming and J lost 7 bases; unmatched junction nucleotides: 12. The CDR3 nucleotides are TGCGCCAGCAGCTTGGAACCAGCGGGAGCCAGTGAGGAGCAGTACTTC. Protein: CASSLEPAGASEEQYF.

In this sample, this clonotype turned up a few times. The chain is built from TRBV7-9 and TRBJ1-5; no clear D gene. V was cut by 5 bases and J by 0 bases, with 8 bases left in between. There are 14 residues in the CDR3. Germline loops: CDR1 SEHNR, CDR2 FQNEAQ (reference sequence). CDR3 DNA sequence: TGTGCCAGCAGCCCTTTCGATAGCAATCAGCCCCAGCATTTT. It yields the protein CASSPFDSNQPQHF.

The gene calls are TRBV29-1 and TRBJ2-1; TRBD2 matches 11 bases. Germline loops: CDR1 SQVTM, CDR2 ANQGSEA. The V and J ends lost 0 bases and 4 bases, in that order; junction bases with no gene match: 8. CDR3 size: 17 residues. The CDR3 DNA is TGCAGCGTTGAAGATTCACTAGCGGGAGCATCATACAATGAGCAGTTCTTC. As protein: CSVEDSLAGASYNEQFF.

This clonotype was seen a handful of times. The V and J genes are TRBV5-1 and TRBJ1-1, with 9 bases that match TRBD1. Trimming cost V 0 bases and J 6 bases; bases outside gene matches: 3. This CDR3 contains 14 residues. Per the germline V gene, CDR1 is SGHRS and CDR2 is YFSETQ. The CDR3 bases are TGCGCCAGCAGCTTGGAACAGGGGGCCTCTGAAGCTTTCTTT. It yields the protein CASSLEQGASEAFF.

This clonotype has at least ten counts. The chain links TRBV20-1 to TRBJ2-1; D may be TRBD1 or TRBD2 (5 bases each). Trimming left V 4 bases short and J 8 bases short, with 24 bases between. The CDR3 runs 16 residues. The V gene's germline CDR1 is DFQATT and CDR2 SNEGSKA (reference sequence). CDR3 region: CSATKTSGSRGDEQFF. For the CDR3, the DNA is TGCAGTGCTACTAAAACGTCGGGGTCCCGGGGCGATGAGCAGTTCTTC.

This clonotype has ten or more counts. The chain has TRBV29-1 and TRBJ2-5; possibly TRBD2 for D (6 bases). V was shortened by 5 bases and J by 4 bases, with 14 bases between the two germline ends. Germline CDR1 SQVTM, CDR2 ANQGSEA. The CDR3 is made up of 13 amino acids. The CDR3 here is CSVHRELRETQYF. Here the CDR3 DNA reads TGCAGCGTTCATCGGGAGCTGAGAGAGACCCAGTACTTC.

The gene calls are TRBV4-1 and TRBJ1-2, with 9 nucleotides matching TRBD1. In germline, CDR1 is MGHRA, CDR2 YSYEKL. With V trimmed by 0 bases and J by 7 bases, 9 bases remained unmatched. The CDR3 is 16 amino acids. The CDR3 is CASSQDLGQGSIGYTF. CDR3 sequence (DNA): TGCGCCAGCAGCCAAGATCTCGGACAGGGGAGCATTGGCTACACCTTC.

CDR3 DNA sequence: TGTGCCAGCCAACACCGGGATCAGGAGACCCAGTACTTC. Its translation: CASQHRDQETQYF. The rearrangement joins TRBV18 to TRBJ2-5, with D perhaps matching TRBD2 (5 bases). CDR1 and CDR2 from the germline V gene are KGHSH and LQKENI. This CDR3 has 13 amino acids. Trimming stripped 8 bases from V and 5 bases from J, with 15 bases between.

This clonotype turned up a few times. The V call is TRBV11-2, the J call TRBJ2-3, with 10 bases identical to TRBD2. The J segment lost 4 bases and the V segment lost 6 bases, leaving 19 bases of the junction unmatched. Germline CDR1 reads SGHAT; CDR2 reads FQNNGV. This CDR3 has 19 residues. This CDR3 is CASRRFASGSNLPADTQYF. CDR3 sequence (DNA): TGTGCCAGCAGACGTTTCGCTAGCGGGAGCAACCTCCCCGCAGATACGCAGTATTTT. The whole variable domain, remainder taken from reference TRBV11-2 and TRBJ2-3, is EAGVAQSPRYKIIEKRQSVAFWCNPISGHATLYWYQQILGQGPKLLIQFQNNGVVDDSQLPKDRFSAERLKGVDSTLKIQPAKLEDSAVYLCASRRFASGSNLPADTQYFGPGTRLTVL.

This clonotype has ten or more counts. The rearrangement uses TRBV6-5 and TRBJ1-4; weak D call: TRBD1 (6 bases). Germline CDR1 MNHEY, CDR2 SVGAGI. CDR3 length equals 16 residues. V was pared by 2 bases and J by 3 bases, with 13 bases between. This CDR3 reads CASSYTTGTPNEKLFF. CDR3 sequence (DNA): TGTGCCAGCAGTTACACAACCGGGACACCTAATGAAAAACTGTTTTTT.

This clonotype was counted ten times or more. The rearrangement links TRBV7-3 to TRBJ2-3; D unresolved. V was cut by 4 bases and J by 6 bases, with 11 bases left in between. The CDR3 has 13 residues. Germline V lookup: CDR1 SGHTA, CDR2 FQGTGA. The CDR3 bases are TGTGCCAGCAGCTCCCGTCCTCTTGATACGCAGTATTTT. Translated, it gives CASSSRPLDTQYF. Full variable domain (outside the CDR3, taken from reference TRBV7-3 and TRBJ2-3): GAGVSQTPSNKVTEKGKYVELRCDPISGHTALYWYRQSLGQGPEFLIYFQGTGAADDSGLPNDRFFAVRPEGSVSTLKIQRTERGDSAVYLCASSSRPLDTQYFGPGTRLTVL.

In its sample, this clonotype was seen many times. The rearrangement uses TRBV7-2 and TRBJ1-5; 7 bases map to TRBD1. V lost 5 bases and J lost 11; bases outside the gene matches: 9. Germline CDR1 reads SGHTA; CDR2 reads FQGNSA. The CDR3 loop spans 13 amino acids. CDR3: CASSLDRSQTQHF. The CDR3, as DNA: TGTGCCAGCAGCCTGGACAGGAGCCAGACCCAGCATTTT.

The chain recombines TRBV29-1 with TRBJ2-7; D call uncertain. This CDR3 is 15 amino acids long. Germline-derived CDR1 and CDR2 are SQVTM and ANQGSEA. V dropped 5 bases and J dropped 1 base, with 18 bases sitting between them. The CDR3 DNA follows: TGCAGCGTTCACAGACAATTCCGTACTTCCTACGAGCAGTACGTC. Residues: CSVHRQFRTSYEQYV.

This clonotype showed up just a few times. J is TRBJ1-2 and V is TRBV29-1; D call uncertain. The germline V and J ends were trimmed by 4 bases and 6 bases, with 9 bases remaining between them. The CDR3 sequence is 11 residues long. Germline loops: CDR1 SQVTM, CDR2 ANQGSEA. The DNA of the CDR3 is TGCAGCGTTGTCAGCTCAGATGGCTACACCTTC. Translating gives CSVVSSDGYTF.

Concerning this clonotype: One end of the junction fails to match germline, which may point to a read error. The chain is built from TRBV29-1 and TRBJ1-3; D is uncertain. CDR1 and CDR2 from the germline V gene are SQVTM and ANQGSEA. The CDR3 spans 14 residues. The CDR3 region is CSVVDPASRNTIYF. In DNA, the CDR3 is TGCAGCGTTGTGGATCCGGCCTCTAGAAACACCATATATTTT.

This clonotype has just a few counts. The chain uses TRBV7-9 and TRBJ2-7; either TRBD1 or TRBD2 may fit D (5 bases each). CDR1 is SEHNR and CDR2 is FQNEAQ in the germline V gene (reference sequence). Trimming stripped 3 bases from V and 3 bases from J, with 12 bases between. The CDR3 runs 14 residues. CDR3 DNA sequence: TGTGCCAGCAGCTTTGAGGGGATCATCTACGAGCAGTACTTC. Its translation is CASSFEGIIYEQYF.

This clonotype has a count of ten or more. The J gene is TRBJ2-5, the V gene TRBV29-1, with a possible D match to TRBD1 (5 bases). Germline V lookup: CDR1 SQVTM, CDR2 ANQGSEA. The V end lost 5 bases, the J end lost 4 bases, and 11 bases lay between the germline ends. CDR3 length equals 12 residues. The CDR3 loop is CSVLTVRETQYF. The CDR3 DNA reads TGCAGCGTTCTGACAGTTCGAGAGACCCAGTACTTC.

The chain uses TRBV7-2 and TRBJ2-7; the D gene is possibly TRBD2 (5 bases). Germline loops: CDR1 SGHTA, CDR2 FQGNSA. Trimming shortened V by 2 bases and J by 0 bases, and 8 bases separated the two germline ends. The CDR3 runs 14 residues. The DNA of the CDR3 is TGTGCCAGCAGCTTATTACTAGGCTCCTACGAGCAGTACTTC. This encodes CASSLLLGSYEQYF.

CDR3 nucleotides: TGCGCCAGCAGGGTTCCAACTAATGAAAAACTGTTTTTT. This gives the protein CASRVPTNEKLFF. The J gene is TRBJ1-4, the V gene TRBV5-1; D call uncertain. Trimming took off 5 bases at V and 0 bases at J, with 5 bases between the two ends. CDR1 SGHRS and CDR2 YFSETQ come from the germline V gene. This CDR3 spans 13 amino acids.

This clonotype has more than one count but fewer than ten. V gene TRBV20-1 combines with J gene TRBJ2-1, with TRBD2 matching 8 bases. Looked up from germline, CDR1 is DFQATT and CDR2 is SNEGSKA (reference sequence). This CDR3 contains 11 residues. The V segment lost 6 bases and the J segment 16 bases; nucleotides outside the gene matches: 11. The CDR3 spells CSAHTGRAGFF. CDR3 nucleotide sequence: TGCAGTGCCCACACCGGGAGGGCTGGTTTCTTC.

There are a few counts of this clonotype. The rearrangement uses TRBV5-5 and TRBJ2-7, with a weak D call TRBD1 (6 bases). The ends were cut back, 0 bases at V and 1 base at J, with 11 bases in the middle. CDR1 and CDR2 from the germline V gene are SGHKS and YYEKEE (reference sequence). The CDR3 is 15 residues long. DNA for the CDR3: TGTGCCAGCAGCTTGGGGACAGTATATTCCTACGAGCAGTACTTC. The encoded protein is CASSLGTVYSYEQYF. The whole variable domain, filled in from reference TRBV5-5 and TRBJ2-7, reads DAGVTQSPTHLIKTRGQQVTLRCSPISGHKSVSWYQQVLGQGPQFIFQYYEKEERGRGNFPDRFSARQFPNYSSELNVNALLLGDSALYLCASSLGTVYSYEQYFGPGTRLTVT.

The chain uses TRBV6-1 and TRBJ2-2; D is undetermined. Trimming took off 6 bases at V and 6 bases at J, with 14 bases between the two ends. The germline V gene encodes CDR1 MNHNS and CDR2 SASEGT. This CDR3 is built from 14 residues. CDR3 coding DNA: TGTGCCAGCAGCCGACCCGGTTATCCCGGGGAGCTGTTTTTT. Protein product: CASSRPGYPGELFF.

This clonotype appeared a few times. CDR3 region: CSARPLANEQFF. In DNA, the CDR3 is TGCAGTGCTAGGCCCCTGGCCAATGAGCAGTTCTTC. The V call is TRBV20-1, the J call TRBJ2-1; the D is unclear. Germline V gene data show CDR1 as DFQATT and CDR2 as SNEGSKA (reference sequence). The CDR3 has 12 residues. The V end was cut by 3 bases, the J end by 6 bases, with 9 bases between.